This T cell receptor beta chain was sequenced for a study of blood T cell repertoires in COVID-19. Turning to the study itself: T cells, B-cell-depleted T cells, or PBMCs supplied cDNA or gDNA.

Germline assignment: CDR1 LGHDT and CDR2 YNNKEL (reference sequence). Trimming removed 0 bases from V and 5 bases from J, with 13 bases in between. The CDR3 totals 16 residues. Original processing notes: How many nucleated cells were present was estimated from reference gene primer amplification. TCRdb keeps only in-frame clones here, not all; method: immunoSEQ multiplex PCR. For V, J and clone size, that table is used; D and trimming come from the DNA. The sample lists 100,000 or so clones; about four fifths were seen once. The chain is built from TRBV3-1 (or the pseudogene TRBV3-2) and TRBJ1-4; maybe TRBD1 (5 bases). This receptor was taken from a woman in her sixties or seventies with acute or convalescent COVID-19. The sequenced sample consisted of peripheral blood. The CDR3 is CASSQESQGGNEKLFF. The CDR3 region has the DNA TGTGCCAGCAGCCAAGAATCCCAGGGTGGGAATGAAAAACTGTTTTTT.